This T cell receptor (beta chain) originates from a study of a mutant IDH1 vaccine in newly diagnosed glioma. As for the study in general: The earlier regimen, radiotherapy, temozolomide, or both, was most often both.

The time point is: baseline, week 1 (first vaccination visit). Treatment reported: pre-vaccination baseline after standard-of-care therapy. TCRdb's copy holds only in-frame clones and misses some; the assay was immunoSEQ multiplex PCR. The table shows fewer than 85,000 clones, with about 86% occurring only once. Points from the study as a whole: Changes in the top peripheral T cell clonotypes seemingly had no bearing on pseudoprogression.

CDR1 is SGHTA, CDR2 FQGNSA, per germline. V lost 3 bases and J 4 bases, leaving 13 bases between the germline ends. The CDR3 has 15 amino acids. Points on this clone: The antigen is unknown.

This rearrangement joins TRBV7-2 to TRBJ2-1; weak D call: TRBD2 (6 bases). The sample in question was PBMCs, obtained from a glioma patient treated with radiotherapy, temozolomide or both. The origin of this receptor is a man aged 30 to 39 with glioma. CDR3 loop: CASSFSRAGYNEQFF. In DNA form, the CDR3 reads TGTGCCAGCAGCTTCAGCCGGGCGGGGTACAATGAGCAGTTCTTC. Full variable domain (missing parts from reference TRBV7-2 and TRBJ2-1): GAGVSQSPSNKVTEKGKDVELRCDPISGHTALYWYRQSLGQGLEFLIYFQGNSAPDKSGLPSDRFSAERTGGSVSTLTIQRTQQEDSAVYLCASSFSRAGYNEQFFGPGTRLTVL.